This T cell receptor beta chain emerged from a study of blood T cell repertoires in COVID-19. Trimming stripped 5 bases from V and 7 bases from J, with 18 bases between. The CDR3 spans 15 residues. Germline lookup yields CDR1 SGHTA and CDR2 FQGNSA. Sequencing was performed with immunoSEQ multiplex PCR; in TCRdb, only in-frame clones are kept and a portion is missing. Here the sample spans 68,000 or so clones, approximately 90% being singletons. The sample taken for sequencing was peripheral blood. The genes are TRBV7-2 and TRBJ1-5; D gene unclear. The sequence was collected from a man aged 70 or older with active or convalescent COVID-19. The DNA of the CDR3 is TGTGCCAGCAGCCCGAGATGGGGAGGGAGGCAGCCCCAGCATTTT. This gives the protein CASSPRWGGRQPQHF.